This T cell receptor beta chain was sequenced during a study of post-analysis software for immune sequencing data. Overall study: Recorded disease courses covered relapsing-remitting, secondary progressive and progressive-relapsing multiple sclerosis. Some patients had no subtype annotation. General study results and limits: Controls showed significantly higher normalized Chao1 diversity than did multiple sclerosis patients. Roughly five TRBV segments, including TRBV5-6, TRBV5-1 and TRBV20-1, were more frequent in patients than controls.

Unmatched junction bases numbered 5, after V lost 3 bases and J lost 0 bases. This CDR3 is 15 amino acids long. Germline V gene lookup returns CDR1 DFQATT and CDR2 SNEGSKA (reference sequence). About this clonotype: What it recognizes is unknown.

Unique molecular identifiers were carried by the TCR beta cDNA libraries. TCRdb re-analysed the PCR reads in MiXCR, keeping a single row per CDR3 protein. The sample has hundreds of thousands of distinct CDR3 sequences, around 50% seen once. Specimen: blood. The chain joins TRBV20-1 to TRBJ2-1; 7 bases line up with TRBD2. The clonotype was recovered from a girl between 5 and 17 years old with multiple sclerosis. The CDR3 here is CSASMRGSSYNEQFF. The CDR3 DNA is TGCAGTGCTAGTATGCGGGGGAGCTCCTACAATGAGCAGTTCTTC.